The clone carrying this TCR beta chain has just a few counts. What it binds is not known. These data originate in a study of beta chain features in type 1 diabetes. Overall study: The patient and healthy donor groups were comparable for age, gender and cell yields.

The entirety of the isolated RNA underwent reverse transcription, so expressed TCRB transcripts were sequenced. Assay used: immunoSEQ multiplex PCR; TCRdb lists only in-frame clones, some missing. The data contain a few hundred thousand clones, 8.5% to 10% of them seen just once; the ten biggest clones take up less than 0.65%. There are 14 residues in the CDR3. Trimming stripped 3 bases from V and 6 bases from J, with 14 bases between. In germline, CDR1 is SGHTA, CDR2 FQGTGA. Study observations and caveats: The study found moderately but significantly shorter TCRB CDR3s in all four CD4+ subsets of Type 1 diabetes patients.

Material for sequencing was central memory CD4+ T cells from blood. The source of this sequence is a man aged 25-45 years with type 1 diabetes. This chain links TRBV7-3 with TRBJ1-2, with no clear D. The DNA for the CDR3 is TGTGCCAGCAGCTTTGGTAGGACTCCCAATGGCTACACCTTC. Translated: CASSFGRTPNGYTF.